The following is a T cell receptor (beta chain) sequence with its context. Other DNA sequences in this specimen translate into the identical CDR3. Ten immunoSEQ deep assay plates served to sequence unsorted PBMC DNA. Authors' methods: ImmunoSEQ gave junction-only sequences without quality scores, so filtering differed. The data were produced by immunoSEQ multiplex PCR, yet TCRdb's version contains in-frame clones alone and is incomplete. The V and J calls and clone size come from that table; D and trimming were worked out from the DNA. The data show hundreds of thousands of clones, with about 79% seen just once and 13% held by the top ten. These data come from a study of shared clonotypes between healthy human individuals. Only Caucasian adults living in Nashville, Tennessee served as donors. The length of the CDR3 is 13 residues. Between the trimmed V and J ends, which lost 2 bases and 3 bases, there was a span of 8 bases. CDR1 and CDR2 from the germline V gene are MDHEN and SYDVKM.

The sequenced sample was PBMCs. The sequence was obtained from a woman aged 35 to 49 in good health. Some clones in this sample may be carry-over from other donors' samples. The chain joins TRBV28 to TRBJ2-7, with a weak D call TRBD1 (6 bases). The CDR3 loop is CASSLPDSYEQYF. The CDR3 nucleotides are TGTGCCAGCAGTTTACCGGACAGCTACGAGCAGTACTTC.